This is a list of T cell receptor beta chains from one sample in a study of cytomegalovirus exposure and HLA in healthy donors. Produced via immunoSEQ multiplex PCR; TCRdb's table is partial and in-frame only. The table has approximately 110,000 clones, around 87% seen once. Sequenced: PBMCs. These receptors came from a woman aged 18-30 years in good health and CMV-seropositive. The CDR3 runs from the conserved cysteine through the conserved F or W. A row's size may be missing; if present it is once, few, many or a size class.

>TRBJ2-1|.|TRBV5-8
CASSLRSGSPNEQFF
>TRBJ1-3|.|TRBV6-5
CASSYSFQGSGNTIYF
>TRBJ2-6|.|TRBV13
CASTLQGKTGANVLTF
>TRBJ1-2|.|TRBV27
CASSPRERGYGYTF
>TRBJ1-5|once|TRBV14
CASSQRHGGPQHF
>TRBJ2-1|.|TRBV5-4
CASSGGRGRLEQFF
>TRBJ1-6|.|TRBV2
CASRQTPNPYNSPLHF
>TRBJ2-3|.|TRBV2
CASSEWQASTDTQYF
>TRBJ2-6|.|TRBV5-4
CASSLTSLFRGTGANVLTF
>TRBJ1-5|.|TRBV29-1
CSVGDDRGQPQHF
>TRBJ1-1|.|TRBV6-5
CASSGTGRMNTEAFF
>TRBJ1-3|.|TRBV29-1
CSVEDGQGPSGNTIYF
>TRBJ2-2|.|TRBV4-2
CASSQGLGDTGELFF
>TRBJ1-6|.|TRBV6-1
CASSVVRQGDSPLHF
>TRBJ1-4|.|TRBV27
CASSPTGANEKLFF
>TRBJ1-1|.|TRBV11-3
CASGQGGAEAFF
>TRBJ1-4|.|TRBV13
CASSSDRLEKLFF
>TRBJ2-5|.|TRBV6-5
CASSWGPQETQYF
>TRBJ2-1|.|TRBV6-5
CASSPRGAAYNEQFF
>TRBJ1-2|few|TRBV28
CASSLLQGLNYGYTF
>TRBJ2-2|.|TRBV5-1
CASSSERGLAGKKSGELFF
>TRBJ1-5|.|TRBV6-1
CASSDTGQVDQPQHF
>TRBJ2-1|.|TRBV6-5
CASTRDRVLNEQFF
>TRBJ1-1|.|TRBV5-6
CASSPDRGRLNTEAFF
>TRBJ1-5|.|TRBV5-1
CASSLMQGGQPQHF
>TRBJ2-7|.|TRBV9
CASSVSTSGFSYEQYF
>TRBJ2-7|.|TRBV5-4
CASSPVARGSYEQYF
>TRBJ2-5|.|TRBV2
CASIRGGLGQTQYF
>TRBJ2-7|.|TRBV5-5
CASSFDRGLYLYEQYF
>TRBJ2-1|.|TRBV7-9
CASSLGLAGRNEQFF
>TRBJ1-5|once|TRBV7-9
CASSSSGGFGNQPQHF
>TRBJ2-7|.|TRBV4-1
CASSFKAGERSYEQYF
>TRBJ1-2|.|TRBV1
CTSSTQRDRGTGYTF
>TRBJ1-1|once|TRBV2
CASSDGGNTEAFF
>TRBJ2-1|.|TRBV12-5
CASGLDRASSPPEFF
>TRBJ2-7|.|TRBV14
CASSQAAGGGGSSYEQYF
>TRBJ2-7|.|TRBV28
CASSLSSVLTYEQYF
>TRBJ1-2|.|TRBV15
CATSTAANYGYTF
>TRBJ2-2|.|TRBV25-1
CASRDPFRDTGELFF
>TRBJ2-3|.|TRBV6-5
CASRRDNKADTQYF
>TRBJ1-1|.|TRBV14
CASSQDPQMNTEAFF
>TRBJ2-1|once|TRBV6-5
CASSSSGGAYNEQFF
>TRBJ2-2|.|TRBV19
CASTIGGMGNTGELFF
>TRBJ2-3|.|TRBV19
CASTFSRSTDTQYF
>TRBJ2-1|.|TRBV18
CASSDREAEVNNEQFF
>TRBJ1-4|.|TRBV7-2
CASSLDPDEKLFF